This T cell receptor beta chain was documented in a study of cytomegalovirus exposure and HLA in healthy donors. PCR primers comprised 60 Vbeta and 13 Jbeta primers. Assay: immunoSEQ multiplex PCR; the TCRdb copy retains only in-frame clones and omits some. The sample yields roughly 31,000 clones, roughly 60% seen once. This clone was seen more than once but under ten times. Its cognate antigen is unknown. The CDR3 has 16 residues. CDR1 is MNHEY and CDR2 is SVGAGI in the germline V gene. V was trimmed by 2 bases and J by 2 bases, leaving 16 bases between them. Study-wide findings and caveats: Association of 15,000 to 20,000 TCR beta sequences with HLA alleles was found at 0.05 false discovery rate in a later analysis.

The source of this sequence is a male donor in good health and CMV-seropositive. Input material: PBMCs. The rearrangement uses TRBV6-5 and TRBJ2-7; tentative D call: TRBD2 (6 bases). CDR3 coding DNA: TGTGCCAGCAGTTACCTCCTAGGAGGGGCTCCCTACGAGCAGTACTTC. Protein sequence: CASSYLLGGAPYEQYF.